Listed here are 27 T cell receptor beta chains from one sample, sequenced in a study of early T cells in non-severe SARS-CoV-2 infection. MiXCR, applied by TCRdb to the 5' RACE reads, yields one record per CDR3 protein. The sample has about 28,000 distinct CDR3 sequences; about 4.5% are singletons. Here the sequenced sample was whole blood, taken at baseline. All receptors derive from an adult who was a healthcare worker with PCR-confirmed SARS-CoV-2 infection or an uninfected control (not recorded which).

This clonotype has at least ten counts. This sequence joins TRBV6-5 and TRBJ1-6, with 9 positions matching TRBD1. This CDR3 has 16 residues. Trimming cost V 2 bases and J 7 bases; bases outside gene matches: 6. Germline CDR1 and CDR2: MNHEY and SVGAGI. In DNA form, the CDR3 reads TGTGCCAGCAGTTACGCCGGGACAGGGAGAAATTCACCCCTCCACTTT. Its translation: CASSYAGTGRNSPLHF.

The chain carries TRBV2 and TRBJ2-1, with 11 nucleotides matching TRBD2. The germline CDR1 and CDR2 sequences are SNHLY and FYNNEI. Trimming cost V 6 bases and J 3 bases; bases outside gene matches: 4. The CDR3 extends over 15 amino acids. The CDR3 spells CASRRTSGGYNEQFF. CDR3 nucleotide sequence: TGTGCCAGCAGGCGTACTAGCGGGGGCTACAATGAGCAGTTCTTC.

This clonotype was picked up many times. This chain links TRBV12-3 or TRBV12-4 with TRBJ2-2, with D uncertain. With 5 bases removed from V and 5 bases from J, the gap between germline ends came to 12 bases. The CDR3 sequence is 14 residues long. The CDR3 spells CASSRWTVTGELFF. The CDR3 nucleotides read TGTGCCAGCAGTCGATGGACGGTGACCGGGGAGCTGTTTTTT.

This clonotype was recorded many times. The chain employs TRBV11-2 and TRBJ2-1, with 7 bases that match TRBD1. The V gene's germline CDR1 is SGHAT and CDR2 FQNNGV. Losses at the gene ends were 1 base for V and 8 bases for J; bases not matched to a gene: 2. The CDR3 runs 13 residues. Here the CDR3 DNA reads TGTGCCAGCAGCTTAGGACAGGGCTATGAGCAGTTCTTC. It is translated as CASSLGQGYEQFF.

Many counts were recorded for this clonotype. This chain links TRBV6-5 with TRBJ1-1; the D gene is possibly TRBD1 (6 bases). Germline V lookup: CDR1 MNHEY, CDR2 SVGAGI. The CDR3 runs to 18 residues. The germline V and J ends were trimmed by 5 bases and 2 bases, with 24 bases remaining between them. CDR3 residues: CASSLQANRVTSNTEAFF. CDR3 in DNA: TGTGCCAGCAGTCTACAGGCTAACAGGGTGACCTCAAACACTGAAGCTTTCTTT.

This clonotype was seen repeatedly, ten times or more. V is TRBV16 and J is TRBJ2-1; D ambiguous. The CDR3 spans 11 residues. Between the trimmed V and J ends, which lost 2 bases and 6 bases, there was a span of 2 bases. Germline values: CDR1 KGHSY, CDR2 FQNENV. The CDR3 loop is CASSQGNEQFF. The CDR3 DNA reads TGTGCCAGCAGCCAAGGCAATGAGCAGTTCTTC.

This clonotype was detected many times. The V gene is TRBV3-1, the J gene TRBJ2-7, with D possibly matching TRBD2 (6 bases). The V end lost 5 bases, the J end lost 5 bases, and 16 bases lay between the germline ends. The CDR3 consists of 14 residues. From germline, CDR1 is LGHDT and CDR2 YNNKEL (reference sequence). The CDR3 DNA sequence: TGTGCCAGCAGCTACCCGACTAGTGGCCACGAGCAGTACTTC. Residues: CASSYPTSGHEQYF.

This clonotype is classed as medium-sized. The V gene is TRBV29-1, the J gene TRBJ2-1; a possible D gene is TRBD2 (5 bases). The CDR3 contains 13 residues. V was cut by 8 bases and J by 7 bases, with 18 bases left in between. CDR1 and CDR2 (germline): SQVTM, ANQGSEA. This chain's CDR3 is CSPGRVGMNEQFF. CDR3 DNA sequence: TGCAGCCCCGGTCGCGTCGGGATGAATGAGCAGTTCTTC.

At least ten counts were recorded for this clonotype. This chain links TRBV11-3 with TRBJ1-1; no clear D gene. The V and J ends lost 0 bases and 5 bases respectively, with 7 bases between them. This CDR3 contains 13 residues. CDR1 is SGHNT, CDR2 YENEEA, per germline. The DNA for the CDR3 is TGTGCCAGCAGCTTAGAAATGGATACTGAAGCTTTCTTT. This gives the protein CASSLEMDTEAFF.

This clonotype was detected many times. At one of its ends the junction is not consistent with the germline gene, which may arise from a read error. The chain carries TRBV28 and TRBJ2-1; D is unresolved. The V gene's germline CDR1 is MDHEN and CDR2 SYDVKM. The CDR3 runs 11 residues. The CDR3 sequence is CASHLAGALIF. CDR3 in DNA: TGTGCCAGCCATCTGGCAGGAGCCTTGATATTC.

This clonotype was seen ten or more times. The chain recombines TRBV5-1 with TRBJ1-4; 7 bases match TRBD1. The CDR3 totals 13 residues. Germline loops: CDR1 SGHRS, CDR2 YFSETQ. The ends lost 4 bases at V and 8 bases at J; junction bases unmatched: 5. Written as DNA, the CDR3 is TGCGCCAGCAGCCCGGGACAGCCCGAAAAACTGTTTTTT. Its translation: CASSPGQPEKLFF.

This clonotype has only a few counts. The rearrangement links TRBV25-1 to TRBJ2-1; TRBD2 matches at 13 bases. The CDR3 has 14 residues. Germline CDR1 MGHDK, CDR2 SYGVNS. Trimming cost V 8 bases and J 7 bases; bases outside gene matches: 5. The CDR3 bases are TGTGCCAGCCGCACTAGCGGGAGGGCGAATGAGCAGTTCTTC. It is translated as CASRTSGRANEQFF.

Within the sample, this clonotype is medium-sized. V usage is TRBV4-3 and J usage is TRBJ2-2; D ambiguous. The germline V gene has CDR1 LGHNA and CDR2 YSLEER. The CDR3 covers 15 residues. The V and J ends lost 0 bases and 6 bases respectively, with 11 bases between them. CDR3 residues: CASSQDLTFPGELFF. CDR3 coding DNA: TGCGCCAGCAGCCAAGACCTGACCTTTCCCGGGGAGCTGTTTTTT.

This clonotype has ten or more counts. V gene TRBV5-5 combines with J gene TRBJ1-2; perhaps TRBD1 as D (5 bases). CDR1 and CDR2 from the germline V gene are SGHKS and YYEKEE (reference sequence). The CDR3 extends over 15 amino acids. V was shortened by 0 bases and J by 0 bases, with 9 bases between the two germline ends. CDR3 sequence: CASSLEDISNYGYTF. CDR3 DNA: TGTGCCAGCAGCTTGGAGGACATCTCTAACTATGGCTACACCTTC.

Many counts were recorded for this clonotype. V and J are TRBV6-6 and TRBJ2-3; 8 bases align to TRBD1. Germline loops: CDR1 MNHNY, CDR2 SVGAGI (reference sequence). V lost 4 bases to trimming and J lost 1 base; unmatched junction nucleotides: 7. The CDR3 has 16 amino acids. CDR3 sequence (DNA): TGTGCCAGCAGTTTCCTCGGGACAGGAGGCACAGATACGCAGTATTTT. Its translation is CASSFLGTGGTDTQYF.

This clonotype was counted ten times or more. This chain connects TRBV7-2 to TRBJ2-5; no clear D. V shed 1 base and J shed 2 bases, with 5 bases lying between them. The length of the CDR3 is 13 residues. The germline V gene encodes CDR1 SGHTA and CDR2 FQGNSA. CDR3 sequence reads: CASSLGLQETQYF. The CDR3 bases are TGTGCCAGCAGCTTAGGCTTACAAGAGACCCAGTACTTC.

The sample holds one count of this clonotype. This may be a read error: a much more frequent sequence differs by one nucleotide. The chain combines TRBV9 with TRBJ2-3, with TRBD1 matching 9 bases. The CDR3 has 15 residues. Looked up from germline, CDR1 is SGDLS and CDR2 is YYNGEE. This CDR3 is CACSVRDRVTDTQYF. As DNA, the CDR3 is TGTGCCTGCAGCGTACGGGACAGGGTGACAGATACGCAGTATTTT.

By sample fraction, this clonotype is medium-sized. V gene TRBV12-3 or TRBV12-4 combines with J gene TRBJ1-5; D call uncertain. V shed 6 bases and J shed 4 bases, with 4 bases lying between them. CDR3 length: 11 residues. CDR3 DNA: TGTGCCAGCAGCCTTAATCAGCCCCAGCATTTT. This sequence encodes CASSLNQPQHF.

This clonotype was picked up many times. The chain recombines TRBV5-4 with TRBJ2-1, with TRBD2 matching 9 bases. The CDR3 is 15 residues long. The V and J ends lost 5 bases and 5 bases, in that order; junction bases with no gene match: 8. Germline CDR1 SGHNT, CDR2 YYREEE (reference sequence). The CDR3 DNA reads TGTGCCAGCAGTCGAGCCAGACTAGCGGACAATGAGCAGTTCTTC. It codes for CASSRARLADNEQFF.

This clonotype was recorded many times. The chain employs TRBV13 and TRBJ2-7, with no clear D. The CDR3 is 12 amino acids. The germline CDR1 and CDR2 sequences are PRHDT and FYEKMQ (reference sequence). The ends were cut back, 5 bases at V and 3 bases at J, with 8 bases in the middle. CDR3 sequence reads: CASSLINYEQYF. The CDR3 DNA sequence: TGTGCCAGCAGCCTGATTAACTACGAGCAGTACTTC.

This clonotype was observed at least ten times. The chain is built from TRBV7-6 and TRBJ2-1; D may be TRBD2 (6 bases). This CDR3 has 13 residues. V lost 3 bases to trimming and J lost 4 bases, with 7 bases between them. Per the germline V gene, CDR1 is SGHVS and CDR2 is FNYEAQ. The DNA for the CDR3 is TGTGCCAGCAGCTTTGGGACTTACAATGAGCAGTTCTTC. This encodes CASSFGTYNEQFF.

The table lists this clonotype with many counts. The chain couples TRBV29-1 to TRBJ2-1; tentative D call: TRBD1 (6 bases). CDR1 is SQVTM, CDR2 ANQGSEA, per germline. V lost 0 bases, J lost 13 bases, and 10 bases lay in between. This CDR3 region has 11 residues. CDR3 coding DNA: TGCAGCGTTGAAGACCGGACAGCACAGTTCTTC. As protein: CSVEDRTAQFF.

V usage is TRBV18 and J usage is TRBJ2-5, with 14 bases identical to TRBD2. V lost 1 base, J lost 1 base, and 2 bases stayed unmatched. In germline, CDR1 is KGHSH, CDR2 LQKENI. The CDR3 is made up of 17 amino acids. The CDR3 reads CASSPLGTSGGQETQYF. The CDR3 DNA follows: TGTGCCAGCTCACCACTTGGGACTAGCGGGGGCCAAGAGACCCAGTACTTC.

There are many counts of this clonotype. This sequence joins TRBV18 and TRBJ1-5; D might be TRBD1 (5 bases). CDR3 size: 13 residues. Germline-derived CDR1 and CDR2 are KGHSH and LQKENI. V was pared by 3 bases and J by 6 bases, with 9 bases between. The CDR3 coding sequence is TGTGCCAGCTCACCTCAGGGTTCTCAGCCCCAGCATTTT. It specifies CASSPQGSQPQHF.

Many counts were recorded for this clonotype. The genes are TRBV18 and TRBJ1-6; the match to TRBD1 covers 7 bases. V lost 3 bases and J lost 5; bases outside the gene matches: 4. CDR1 and CDR2 (germline): KGHSH, LQKENI. This CDR3 has 15 amino acids. CDR3 coding DNA: TGTGCCAGCTCACCGCCGGGACAGCATAATTCACCCCTCCACTTT. Translating gives CASSPPGQHNSPLHF.

This clonotype was counted ten times or more. CDR3 region: CASSLSEHEQYF. The CDR3 DNA reads as TGTGCCAGCAGTTTATCTGAACACGAGCAGTACTTC. This rearrangement joins TRBV28 to TRBJ2-7; D is uncertain. This CDR3 has 12 amino acids. Germline lookup yields CDR1 MDHEN and CDR2 SYDVKM. Between the trimmed V and J ends, which lost 1 base and 5 bases, there was a span of 6 bases.

This clonotype occurred many times. The chain is built from TRBV29-1 and TRBJ2-3, with D perhaps given as TRBD1 or TRBD2 (5 bases each). The germline V gene has CDR1 SQVTM and CDR2 ANQGSEA. The CDR3 totals 13 residues. The germline V and J ends were trimmed by 8 bases and 4 bases, with 16 bases remaining between them. As DNA, the CDR3 is TGCAGCCCCAGAGAGGGGAACGCAGATACGCAGTATTTT. Its protein product is CSPREGNADTQYF.